The 23 T cell receptor beta chains below were found in one sample sequenced in a study of radiation and T cells in renal cell carcinoma. The sample's treatment: 15 Gy SBRT to primary tumor, nephrectomy 4 weeks later. Assay: immunoSEQ multiplex PCR; the TCRdb copy retains only in-frame clones and omits some. This repertoire shows approximately 10,000 clones, roughly 60% found once; its top ten account for roughly 17%. The starting material was tumor tissue, obtained from a patient whose treatment included radiotherapy and nephrectomy. The receptors stem from a woman aged 45-65 years with renal cell carcinoma.

The V call is TRBV5-8, the J call TRBJ2-7; perhaps TRBD1 as D (5 bases). There are 13 residues in the CDR3. Trimming shortened V by 0 bases and J by 3 bases, and 7 bases separated the two germline ends. Per the germline V gene, CDR1 is SGHTS and CDR2 is YDEGEE. CDR3 DNA sequence: TGTGCCAGCAGCTTGGGGACAAACTACGAGCAGTACTTC. It codes for CASSLGTNYEQYF.

V and J are TRBV9 and TRBJ1-4; TRBD1 agrees at 7 bases. The CDR3 consists of 15 residues. J lost 4 bases, V lost 0 bases, and 3 bases had no gene match. Germline values: CDR1 SGDLS, CDR2 YYNGEE. As DNA, the CDR3 is TGTGCCAGCAGCGTAGGGGGGACAGTTAATGAAAAACTGTTTTTT. It yields the protein CASSVGGTVNEKLFF.

This chain links TRBV7-2 with TRBJ1-6, with TRBD1 matching over 7 bases. With V trimmed by 5 bases and J by 10 bases, 5 bases remained unmatched. The CDR3 has 13 amino acids. Germline V gene lookup returns CDR1 SGHTA and CDR2 FQGNSA. The CDR3 protein is CASSATGKSPLHF. CDR3 DNA: TGTGCCAGCAGCGCGACAGGGAAGTCACCCCTCCACTTT. The full variable domain, completed using reference TRBV7-2 and TRBJ1-6, is GAGVSQSPSNKVTEKGKDVELRCDPISGHTALYWYRQSLGQGLEFLIYFQGNSAPDKSGLPSDRFSAERTGGSVSTLTIQRTQQEDSAVYLCASSATGKSPLHFGNGTRLTVT.

The rearrangement links TRBV4-3 to TRBJ2-5, with 9 positions matching TRBD2. The CDR3 contains 17 residues. V lost 4 bases and J lost 2; bases outside the gene matches: 11. Germline V CDR1 and CDR2: LGHNA, YSLEER. The DNA for the CDR3 is TGCGCCAGCAGCCCTATCAAAAGCGGGGGGACACAAGAGACCCAGTACTTC. Its protein product is CASSPIKSGGTQETQYF.

This clone was counted a few times. The rearrangement uses TRBV4-2 and TRBJ2-7; TRBD2 might be the D (5 bases). Looked up from germline, CDR1 is LGHNA and CDR2 is YNFKEQ. The CDR3 is 15 amino acids. Trimming shortened V by 5 bases and J by 4 bases, and 18 bases separated the two germline ends. In nucleotides, the CDR3 is TGTGCCAGCAGCACATCCTCGGACGGAGGATACGAGCAGTACTTC. This translates into CASSTSSDGGYEQYF.

The rearrangement joins TRBV10-3 to TRBJ2-2; D is ambiguous. Germline V gene sequence: CDR1 ENHRY, CDR2 SYGVKD. This CDR3 contains 13 residues. The V end was cut by 4 bases, the J end by 2 bases, with 5 bases between. In DNA form, the CDR3 reads TGTGCCATCAGTGGACAAAACACCGGGGAGCTGTTTTTT. Translation: CAISGQNTGELFF.

The chain carries TRBV27 and TRBJ2-7; D is unclear. Germline values: CDR1 MNHEY, CDR2 SMNVEV (reference sequence). The CDR3 sequence is 15 residues long. V lost 6 bases to trimming and J lost 3 bases, with 18 bases between them. CDR3 in amino acids: CASSPTSDLNYEQYF. DNA of the CDR3: TGTGCCAGCAGCCCCACCTCGGACCTGAACTACGAGCAGTACTTC.

A remark on this clone: One end of the junction fails to match germline, which may point to a read error. This chain links TRBV6-5 with TRBJ2-1, with a weak D call TRBD1 (7 bases). The V gene's germline CDR1 is MNHEY and CDR2 SVGAGI. The CDR3 length is 15 residues. CDR3 sequence: CASSAHGFQGGDQLF. For the CDR3, the DNA is TGTGCCAGCAGCGCCCATGGTTTTCAGGGGGGCGATCAGCTCTTC.

The CDR3 is CASSEGRGKKLFF. The CDR3 nucleotides are TGTGCCAGCAGTGAGGGACGTGGGAAAAAACTGTTTTTT. The chain has TRBV25-1 and TRBJ1-4, with D maybe TRBD1 (5 bases). Trimming shortened V by 3 bases and J by 9 bases, and 11 bases separated the two germline ends. The CDR3 totals 13 residues. Germline V gene data show CDR1 as MGHDK and CDR2 as SYGVNS. The complete variable domain, with remaining parts taken from reference TRBV25-1 and TRBJ1-4, reads EADIYQTPRYLVIGTGKKITLECSQTMGHDKMYWYQQDPGMELHLIHYSYGVNSTEKGDLSSESTVSRIRTEHFPLTLESARPSHTSQYLCASSEGRGKKLFFGSGTQLSVL.

This clone was counted between two and nine times. This chain joins TRBV5-6 and TRBJ2-1; D unresolved. This CDR3 spans 16 amino acids. V shed 1 base and J shed 10 bases, with 21 bases lying between them. The germline gives CDR1 SGHDT, CDR2 YYEEEE. This CDR3 reads CASSLYLGSALGEQFF. For the CDR3, the DNA is TGTGCCAGCAGCTTGTATCTCGGGTCGGCGTTGGGGGAGCAGTTCTTC.

Comment on this clone: One junction end disagrees with the germline gene, perhaps due to a read error. Different DNA sequences within this sample yield the same CDR3. This sequence joins TRBV11-2 and TRBJ2-3, with D perhaps assigned TRBD1 or TRBD2 (5 bases each). Germline CDR1 SGHAT, CDR2 FQNNGV. This CDR3 has 15 residues. The DNA for the CDR3 is TGTGCCAGCAGCTTAGGCGCCGGGGCCCGGGATACTCAGTATTTT. Protein product: CASSLGAGARDTQYF.

This clone is labeled as medium-sized. This sequence joins TRBV5-4 and TRBJ2-7, with TRBD2 matching over 14 bases. Germline-derived CDR1 and CDR2 are SGHNT and YYREEE (reference sequence). The CDR3 is 15 residues long. V shed 0 bases and J 4 bases; nucleotides not matched to a gene: 0. This CDR3 reads CASSLGLAGGYEQYF. CDR3 nucleotide sequence: TGTGCCAGCAGCTTGGGACTAGCGGGGGGGTACGAGCAGTACTTC.

The sample holds one count of this clone. The chain uses TRBV28 and TRBJ2-7, with TRBD2 matching 8 bases. The CDR3 consists of 16 residues. Trimming at V came to 3 bases and at J to 2 bases, leaving 9 bases not matched to a gene. Germline V lookup: CDR1 MDHEN, CDR2 SYDVKM. CDR3 nucleotide sequence: TGTGCCAGCAGTTTGTTCGGCGGGGGGCTTCCCTACGAGCAGTACTTC. Translating gives CASSLFGGGLPYEQYF.

This clone was counted between two and nine times. The rearrangement uses TRBV28 and TRBJ1-5; D might be TRBD1 (6 bases). V shed 5 bases and J shed 7 bases, with 12 bases lying between them. Germline-derived CDR1 and CDR2 are MDHEN and SYDVKM. There are 13 residues in the CDR3. CDR3 region: CASSPGVGQPQHF. The CDR3 DNA sequence: TGTGCCAGCAGTCCAGGGGTGGGGCAGCCCCAGCATTTT.

The chain recombines TRBV2 with TRBJ1-6; no firm D call. The length of the CDR3 is 18 residues. V lost 4 bases to trimming and J lost 0 bases, with 16 bases between them. The germline CDR1 and CDR2 sequences are SNHLY and FYNNEI. CDR3 in amino acids: CASSGVSTTPSYNSPLHF. The CDR3 DNA follows: TGTGCCAGCAGTGGGGTCAGTACCACCCCCTCCTATAATTCACCCCTCCACTTT.

This clone was counted only a few times. This sequence joins TRBV10-2 and TRBJ2-2, with D hard to call. The germline V gene encodes CDR1 WSHSY and CDR2 SAAADI. Trimming took 2 bases from V and 4 from J, leaving 5 bases between them. The CDR3 is made up of 13 amino acids. CDR3 residues: CASSERATGELFF. CDR3 in DNA: TGCGCCAGCAGTGAGCGGGCCACCGGGGAGCTGTTTTTT.

The chain couples TRBV6-5 to TRBJ1-2; 7 bases are a match to TRBD1. Germline assignment: CDR1 MNHEY and CDR2 SVGAGI. The CDR3 runs to 13 residues. Losses at the gene ends were 6 bases for V and 8 bases for J; bases not matched to a gene: 9. The CDR3 DNA reads TGTGCCAGCAGGTGGACAGGCTCTCAAGGCTACACCTTC. Translating gives CASRWTGSQGYTF.

This chain joins TRBV5-4 and TRBJ1-1; weak D call: TRBD1 (5 bases). The CDR3 has 13 residues. With 3 bases removed from V and 3 bases from J, the gap between germline ends came to 9 bases. Germline CDR1 SGHNT, CDR2 YYREEE (reference sequence). CDR3 bases: TGTGCCAGCAGCTCCGACAGTTACACTGAAGCTTTCTTT. Its protein is CASSSDSYTEAFF.

This chain uses TRBV7-2 with TRBJ2-7; 12 bases agree with TRBD2. The CDR3 extends over 15 amino acids. V was clipped by 5 bases and J by 2 bases; unmatched bases: 4. Germline values: CDR1 SGHTA, CDR2 FQGNSA. The CDR3: CASSPTSGSPYEQYF. CDR3 sequence (DNA): TGTGCCAGCAGCCCGACTAGCGGGAGCCCCTACGAGCAGTACTTC.

The chain is built from TRBV7-2 and TRBJ2-1; 9 nucleotides line up with TRBD2. Trimming removed 1 base from V and 7 bases from J; junction bases left unmatched: 11. The CDR3 length is 17 residues. In germline, CDR1 is SGHTA, CDR2 FQGNSA. The CDR3 nucleotides read TGTGCCAGCAGCTTAGTCGGCGGGGGGGCCCCGGGGAATGAGCAGTTCTTC. Translated, it gives CASSLVGGGAPGNEQFF. Full variable domain (missing parts from reference TRBV7-2 and TRBJ2-1): GAGVSQSPSNKVTEKGKDVELRCDPISGHTALYWYRQSLGQGLEFLIYFQGNSAPDKSGLPSDRFSAERTGGSVSTLTIQRTQQEDSAVYLCASSLVGGGAPGNEQFFGPGTRLTVL.

The chain has TRBV6-4 and TRBJ2-1; 12 nucleotides match TRBD2. The CDR3 contains 14 residues. Trimming took 4 bases from V and 5 from J; bases not matched to a gene: 0. Germline assignment: CDR1 MRHNA and CDR2 SNTAGT. This CDR3 is CASSGLAGDNEQFF. CDR3 bases: TGTGCCAGCAGTGGACTAGCGGGGGACAATGAGCAGTTCTTC.

The rearrangement joins TRBV11-3 to TRBJ2-1; 8 positions agree with TRBD2. J gave up 9 bases and V 1 base, and 11 bases lay outside the gene matches. This CDR3 region has 16 residues. The germline V gene encodes CDR1 SGHNT and CDR2 YENEEA. CDR3 loop: CASSLALAGPTGEQFF. CDR3 in DNA: TGTGCCAGCAGCTTAGCGCTAGCGGGTCCTACAGGTGAGCAGTTCTTC.

Regarding this clone: The sample contains more than one DNA sequence encoding this CDR3. The chain is built from TRBV5-1 and TRBJ2-7; D might be TRBD1 (5 bases). From germline, CDR1 is SGHRS and CDR2 YFSETQ. Trimming took 0 bases from V and 2 from J, leaving 9 bases between them. The CDR3 is 14 amino acids. In DNA form, the CDR3 reads TGCGCCAGCAGCTTGGCAGGACAAACCTACGAGCAGTACTTC. This sequence encodes CASSLAGQTYEQYF.